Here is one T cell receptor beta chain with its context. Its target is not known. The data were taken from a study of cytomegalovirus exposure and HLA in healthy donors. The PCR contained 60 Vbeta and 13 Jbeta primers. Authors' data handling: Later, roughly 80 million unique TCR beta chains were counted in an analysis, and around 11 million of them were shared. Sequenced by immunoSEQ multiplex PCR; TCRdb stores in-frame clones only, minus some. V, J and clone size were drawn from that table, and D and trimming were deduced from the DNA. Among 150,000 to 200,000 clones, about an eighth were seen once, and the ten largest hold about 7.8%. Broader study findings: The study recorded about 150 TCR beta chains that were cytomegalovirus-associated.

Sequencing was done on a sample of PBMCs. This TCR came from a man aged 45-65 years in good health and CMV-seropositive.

The CDR3 region is CASSPRHGSPLHF. DNA of the CDR3: TGTGCCAGCAGCCCGCGACATGGTTCACCCCTCCACTTT. The genes are TRBV7-2 and TRBJ1-6; no clear D gene. CDR1 is SGHTA, CDR2 FQGNSA, per germline. Trimming left V 5 bases short and J 9 bases short, with 11 bases between. CDR3 length: 13 amino acids. The entire variable domain, with the rest obtained from reference TRBV7-2 and TRBJ1-6, is as follows: GAGVSQSPSNKVTEKGKDVELRCDPISGHTALYWYRQSLGQGLEFLIYFQGNSAPDKSGLPSDRFSAERTGGSVSTLTIQRTQQEDSAVYLCASSPRHGSPLHFGNGTRLTVT.